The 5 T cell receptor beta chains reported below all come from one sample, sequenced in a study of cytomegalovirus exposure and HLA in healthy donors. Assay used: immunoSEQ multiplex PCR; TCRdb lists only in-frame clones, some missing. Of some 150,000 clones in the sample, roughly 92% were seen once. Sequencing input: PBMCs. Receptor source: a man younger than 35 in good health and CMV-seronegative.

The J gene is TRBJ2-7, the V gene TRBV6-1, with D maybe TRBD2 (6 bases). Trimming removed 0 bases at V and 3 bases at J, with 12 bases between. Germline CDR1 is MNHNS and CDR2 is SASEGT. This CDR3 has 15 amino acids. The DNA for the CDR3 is TGTGCCAGCAGTGAAGCATGGAGGGAGATCTACGAGCAGTACTTC. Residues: CASSEAWREIYEQYF.

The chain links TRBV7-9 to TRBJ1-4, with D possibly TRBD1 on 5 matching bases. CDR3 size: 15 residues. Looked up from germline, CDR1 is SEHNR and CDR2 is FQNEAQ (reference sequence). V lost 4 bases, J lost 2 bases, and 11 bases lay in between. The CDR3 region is CASSSWGETNEKLFF. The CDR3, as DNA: TGTGCCAGCAGCTCCTGGGGGGAGACTAATGAAAAACTGTTTTTT.

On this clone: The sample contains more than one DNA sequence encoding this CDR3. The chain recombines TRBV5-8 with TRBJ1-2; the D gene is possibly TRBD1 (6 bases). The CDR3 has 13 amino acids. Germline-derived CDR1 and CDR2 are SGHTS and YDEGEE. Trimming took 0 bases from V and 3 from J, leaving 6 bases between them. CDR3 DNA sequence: TGTGCCAGCAGCTTGGCAGGGGACTATGGCTACACCTTC. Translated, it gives CASSLAGDYGYTF. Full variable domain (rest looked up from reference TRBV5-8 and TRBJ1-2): EAGVTQSPTHLIKTRGQQATLRCSPISGHTSVYWYQQALGLGLQFLLWYDEGEERNRGNFPPRFSGRQFPNYSSELNVNALELEDSALYLCASSLAGDYGYTFGSGTRLTVV.

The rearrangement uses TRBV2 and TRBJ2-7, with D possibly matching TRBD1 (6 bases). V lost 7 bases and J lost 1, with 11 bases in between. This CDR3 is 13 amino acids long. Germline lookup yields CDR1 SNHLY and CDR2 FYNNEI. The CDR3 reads CASTRTESYEQYF. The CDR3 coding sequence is TGTGCCAGCACGCGGACAGAGTCCTACGAGCAGTACTTC.

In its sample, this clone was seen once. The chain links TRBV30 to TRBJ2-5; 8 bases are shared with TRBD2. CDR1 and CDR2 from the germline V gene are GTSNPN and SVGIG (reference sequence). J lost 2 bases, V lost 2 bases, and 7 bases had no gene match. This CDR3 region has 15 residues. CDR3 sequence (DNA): TGTGCCTGGAGTCGGGGGGGGCGGCGGCAAGAGACCCAGTACTTC. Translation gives CAWSRGGRRQETQYF.